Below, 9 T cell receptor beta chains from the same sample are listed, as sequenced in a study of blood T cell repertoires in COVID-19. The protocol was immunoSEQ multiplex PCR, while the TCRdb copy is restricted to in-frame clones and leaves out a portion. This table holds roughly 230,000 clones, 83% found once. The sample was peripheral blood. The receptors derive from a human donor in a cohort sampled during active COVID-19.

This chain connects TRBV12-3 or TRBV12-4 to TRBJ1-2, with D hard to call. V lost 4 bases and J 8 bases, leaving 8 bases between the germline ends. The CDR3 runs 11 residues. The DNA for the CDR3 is TGTGCCAGCAGTTGGGGAGACGGCTACACCTTC. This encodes CASSWGDGYTF.

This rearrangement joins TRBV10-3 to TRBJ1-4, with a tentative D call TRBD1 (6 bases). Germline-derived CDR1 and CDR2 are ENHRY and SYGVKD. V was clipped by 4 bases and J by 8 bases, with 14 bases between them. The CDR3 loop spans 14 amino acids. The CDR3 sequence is CAISALGGDEKLFF. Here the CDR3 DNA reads TGTGCCATCAGTGCCCTAGGGGGGGACGAAAAACTGTTTTTT.

Here the CDR3 DNA reads TGCGCCAGCAGCTTGGCCGGACAGGGAAAGAATTCACCCCTCCACTTT. Translating it yields CASSLAGQGKNSPLHF. The gene calls are TRBV5-1 and TRBJ1-6, with TRBD1 identical over 8 bases. J lost 7 bases, V lost 0 bases, and 6 bases had no gene match. The CDR3 spans 16 residues. Germline lookup yields CDR1 SGHRS and CDR2 YFSETQ.

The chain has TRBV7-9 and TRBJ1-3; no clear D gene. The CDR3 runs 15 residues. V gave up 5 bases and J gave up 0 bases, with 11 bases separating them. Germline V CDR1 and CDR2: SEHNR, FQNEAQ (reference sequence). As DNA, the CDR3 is TGTGCCAGCAGCCCTAGACCGATCTCTGGAAACACCATATATTTT. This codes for CASSPRPISGNTIYF.

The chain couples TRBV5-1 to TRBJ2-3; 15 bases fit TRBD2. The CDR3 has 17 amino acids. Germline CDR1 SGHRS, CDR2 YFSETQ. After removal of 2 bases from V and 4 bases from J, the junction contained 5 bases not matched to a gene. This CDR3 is CASSLRTSGRAADTQYF. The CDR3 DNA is TGCGCCAGCAGCTTACGGACTAGCGGGAGGGCAGCAGATACGCAGTATTTT.

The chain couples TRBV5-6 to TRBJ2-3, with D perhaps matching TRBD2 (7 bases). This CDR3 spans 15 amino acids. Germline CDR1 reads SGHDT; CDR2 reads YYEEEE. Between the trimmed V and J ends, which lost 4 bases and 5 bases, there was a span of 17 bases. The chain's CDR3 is CASSEAGDYQDTQYF. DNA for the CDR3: TGTGCCAGCAGCGAGGCAGGGGACTATCAAGATACGCAGTATTTT.

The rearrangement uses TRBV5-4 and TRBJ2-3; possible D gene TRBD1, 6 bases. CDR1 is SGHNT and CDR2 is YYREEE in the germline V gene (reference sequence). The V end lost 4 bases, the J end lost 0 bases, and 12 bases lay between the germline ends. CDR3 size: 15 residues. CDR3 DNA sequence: TGTGCCAGCAGCCCGACAGGTACTAGCACAGATACGCAGTATTTT. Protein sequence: CASSPTGTSTDTQYF.

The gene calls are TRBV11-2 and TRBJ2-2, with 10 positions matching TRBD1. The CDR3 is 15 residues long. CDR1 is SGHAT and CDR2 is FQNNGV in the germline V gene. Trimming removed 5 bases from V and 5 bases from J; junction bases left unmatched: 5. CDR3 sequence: CASSQGGQGTGELFF. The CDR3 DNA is TGTGCCAGCAGCCAAGGGGGACAGGGGACCGGGGAGCTGTTTTTT.

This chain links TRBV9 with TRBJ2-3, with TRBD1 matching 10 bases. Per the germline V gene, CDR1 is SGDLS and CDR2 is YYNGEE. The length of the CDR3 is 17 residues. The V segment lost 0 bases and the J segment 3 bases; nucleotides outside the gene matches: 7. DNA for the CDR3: TGTGCCAGCAGCGTAGCGGGGACAGGGGTTGGGACAGATACGCAGTATTTT. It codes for CASSVAGTGVGTDTQYF.